These T cell receptor beta chains were read from a single sample in a study of T-cell memory formation after mild COVID-19. TCRdb ran MiXCR on the 5' RACE reads and lists one entry per CDR3 protein. The sample has roughly 52,000 distinct CDR3 sequences, 9.5% seen once; the top ten hold 0.9% to 1.5%. Material for sequencing was PBMCs or a T cell subset sorted from them (not recorded which). The source of these receptors is a man aged 18 to 30 who had mild COVID-19 (a few samples of this study predate the infection). Cell type and time point are not known. Each CDR3 is given without its conserved first and last residue. Each record gives: D gene, J gene, clone size, V gene, CDR3 protein. D genes are given only for firm matches. Clone size appears in some rows only: once, few, many, or a class for an expanded clone.

d_call: TRBD1; j_call: TRBJ2-5; clone_size: many; v_call: TRBV5-1; cdr3_aa: ASSKGAGDETQY
d_call: .; j_call: TRBJ1-1; clone_size: few; v_call: TRBV7-2; cdr3_aa: ASSLTAADTEAF
d_call: .; j_call: TRBJ1-5; clone_size: .; v_call: TRBV7-2; cdr3_aa: ASSPRGGGGANQPQH
d_call: .; j_call: TRBJ1-2; clone_size: many; v_call: TRBV7-2; cdr3_aa: ASSLDSYGYT
d_call: .; j_call: TRBJ2-3; clone_size: many; v_call: TRBV20-1; cdr3_aa: SARQTDTQY
d_call: .; j_call: TRBJ1-2; clone_size: few; v_call: TRBV13; cdr3_aa: ASSLAGRVRNYGYT
d_call: TRBD2; j_call: TRBJ2-2; clone_size: .; v_call: TRBV4-3; cdr3_aa: ASSQELAGPINTGELF
d_call: TRBD2; j_call: TRBJ2-3; clone_size: few; v_call: TRBV7-9; cdr3_aa: ASSPTAGADTQY
d_call: .; j_call: TRBJ1-5; clone_size: .; v_call: TRBV20-1; cdr3_aa: SARRQVGNQPQH
d_call: TRBD2; j_call: TRBJ2-3; clone_size: many; v_call: TRBV7-2; cdr3_aa: ASSLVGLADDTQY
d_call: TRBD2; j_call: TRBJ2-5; clone_size: many; v_call: TRBV4-1; cdr3_aa: ASSQDGAGEETQY
d_call: TRBD2; j_call: TRBJ2-3; clone_size: .; v_call: TRBV20-1; cdr3_aa: SAANSGGATDTQY
d_call: TRBD2; j_call: TRBJ2-2; clone_size: few; v_call: TRBV12-3/TRBV12-4; cdr3_aa: ASSPRRSGGRTHLTNTGELF
d_call: TRBD2; j_call: TRBJ2-3; clone_size: .; v_call: TRBV3-1; cdr3_aa: ASSHSSGGGDTQY
d_call: .; j_call: TRBJ1-5; clone_size: .; v_call: TRBV15; cdr3_aa: ATSRDQLGSPNQPQH
d_call: .; j_call: TRBJ1-2; clone_size: .; v_call: TRBV5-1; cdr3_aa: ASSLVGSSYGYT
d_call: TRBD1; j_call: TRBJ2-3; clone_size: .; v_call: TRBV11-2; cdr3_aa: ASSLDRDHTQY